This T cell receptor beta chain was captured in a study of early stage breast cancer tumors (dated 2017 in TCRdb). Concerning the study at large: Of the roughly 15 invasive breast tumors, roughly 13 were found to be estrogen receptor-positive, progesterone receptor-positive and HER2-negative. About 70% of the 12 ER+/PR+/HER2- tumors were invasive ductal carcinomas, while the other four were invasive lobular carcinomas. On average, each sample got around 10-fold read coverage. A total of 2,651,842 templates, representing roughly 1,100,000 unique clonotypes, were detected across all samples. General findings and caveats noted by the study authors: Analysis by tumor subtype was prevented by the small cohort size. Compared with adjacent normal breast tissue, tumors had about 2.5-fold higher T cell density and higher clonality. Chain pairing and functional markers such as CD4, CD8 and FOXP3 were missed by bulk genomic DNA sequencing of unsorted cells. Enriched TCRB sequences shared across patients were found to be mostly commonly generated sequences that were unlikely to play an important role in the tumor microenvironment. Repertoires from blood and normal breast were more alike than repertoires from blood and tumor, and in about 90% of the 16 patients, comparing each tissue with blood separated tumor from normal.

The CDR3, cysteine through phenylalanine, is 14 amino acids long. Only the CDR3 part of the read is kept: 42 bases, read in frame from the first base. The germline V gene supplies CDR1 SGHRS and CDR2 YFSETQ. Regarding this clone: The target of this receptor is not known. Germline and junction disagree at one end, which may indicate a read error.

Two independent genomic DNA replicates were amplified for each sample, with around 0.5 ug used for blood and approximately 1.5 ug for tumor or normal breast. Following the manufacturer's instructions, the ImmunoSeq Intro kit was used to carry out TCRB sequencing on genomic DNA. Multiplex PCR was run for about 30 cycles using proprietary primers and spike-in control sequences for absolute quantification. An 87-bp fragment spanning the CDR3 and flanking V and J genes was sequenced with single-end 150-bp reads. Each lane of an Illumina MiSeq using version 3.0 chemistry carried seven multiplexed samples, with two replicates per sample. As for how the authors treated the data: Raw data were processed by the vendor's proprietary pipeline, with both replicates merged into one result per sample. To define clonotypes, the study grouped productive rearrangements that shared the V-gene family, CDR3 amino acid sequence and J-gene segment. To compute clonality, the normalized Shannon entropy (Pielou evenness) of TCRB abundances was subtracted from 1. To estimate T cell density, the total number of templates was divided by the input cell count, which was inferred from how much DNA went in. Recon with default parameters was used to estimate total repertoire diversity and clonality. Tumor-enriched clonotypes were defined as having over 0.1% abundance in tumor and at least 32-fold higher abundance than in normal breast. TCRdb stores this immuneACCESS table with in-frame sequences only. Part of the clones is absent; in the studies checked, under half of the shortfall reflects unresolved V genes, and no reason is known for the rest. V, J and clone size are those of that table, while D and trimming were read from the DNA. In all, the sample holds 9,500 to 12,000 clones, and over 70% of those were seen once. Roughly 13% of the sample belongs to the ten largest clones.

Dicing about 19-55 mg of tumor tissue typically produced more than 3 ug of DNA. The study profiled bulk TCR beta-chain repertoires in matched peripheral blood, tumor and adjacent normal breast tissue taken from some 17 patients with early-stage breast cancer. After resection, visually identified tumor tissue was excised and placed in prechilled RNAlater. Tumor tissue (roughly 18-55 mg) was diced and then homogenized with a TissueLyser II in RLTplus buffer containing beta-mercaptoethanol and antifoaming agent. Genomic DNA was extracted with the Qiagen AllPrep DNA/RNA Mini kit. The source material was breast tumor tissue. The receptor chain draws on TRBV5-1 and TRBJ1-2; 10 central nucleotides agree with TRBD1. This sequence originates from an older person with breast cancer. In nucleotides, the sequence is TGCGCCAGCAGCTTTATGACCCGGGACAGGGGCATCTCCTTC. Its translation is CASSFMTRDRGISF.